Described below is a single T cell receptor (beta chain) sequence and its context. This specimen comes from a study of blood T cell repertoires in COVID-19. Background on the study: PBMCs, B-cell-depleted T cells, or T cells provided the cDNA or gDNA that made up the material.

The assay was immunoSEQ multiplex PCR, and TCRdb's table has in-frame clones only and misses some. The table lists over 200,000 clones, roughly 90% of them singletons. V gave up 5 bases and J gave up 2 bases, with 8 bases separating them. Germline assignment: CDR1 SGHTA and CDR2 FQGTGA. There are 13 residues in the CDR3. The TCR sequence derives from a man between 60 and 75 years old who had recovered from COVID-19. The chain is built from TRBV7-3 and TRBJ2-3; no definite D call. The sequenced sample was peripheral blood. Written as DNA, the CDR3 is TGTGCCAGCAGCCCCCAGGCCACAGATACGCAGTATTTT. Residues: CASSPQATDTQYF. The variable domain in full, with the rest retrieved from reference TRBV7-3 and TRBJ2-3, is GAGVSQTPSNKVTEKGKYVELRCDPISGHTALYWYRQSLGQGPEFLIYFQGTGAADDSGLPNDRFFAVRPEGSVSTLKIQRTERGDSAVYLCASSPQATDTQYFGPGTRLTVL.